This T cell receptor (beta chain) was identified in a study of cytomegalovirus exposure and HLA in healthy donors. Study in general: In terms of ancestry, the Caucasian-associated cluster contained 81% of the 398 genotyped donors.

The CDR3 consists of 14 residues. V shed 0 bases and J shed 6 bases, with 9 bases lying between them. CDR1 KGHSH and CDR2 LQKENI come from the germline V gene. Amplification used 60 Vbeta primers and 13 Jbeta primers. Only in-frame clones appear in the TCRdb table, and some are missing; sequencing was by immunoSEQ multiplex PCR. The sample yields about 160,000 clones, 80% to 85% seen once. General study results and limits: TCR association rates varied by HLA locus in a later analysis, with DRB1 highest and HLA-C lowest. Cytomegalovirus association was assigned to about 150 TCR beta chains.

To note about this clone: Antigen unknown.

The receptor comes from a man younger than 35 in good health and CMV-seronegative. The chain has TRBV18 and TRBJ2-1; weak D call: TRBD2 (5 bases). Sequencing was performed on PBMCs. CDR3 in DNA: TGTGCCAGCTCACCACCGAACGGGGTCAATGAGCAGTTCTTC. Translating gives CASSPPNGVNEQFF.